This record looks at one T cell receptor beta chain sequence and its context. Per the germline V gene, CDR1 is LGHDT and CDR2 is YNNKEL (reference sequence). The CDR3 totals 15 residues. V was clipped by 5 bases and J by 4 bases, with 17 bases between them. This sample was taken from a study of T-cell reconstitution after alpha-beta-depleted transplantation in children. The TCRbeta library incorporated unique molecular identifiers. MiXCR, applied by TCRdb to the PCR reads, yields one record per CDR3 protein. The sample contains 250,000 to 300,000 distinct CDR3 sequences, 9.9% of which appear only once.

The chain joins TRBV3-1 to TRBJ2-5; the D gene could be TRBD1 or TRBD2 (5 bases each). The sequence derives from a human donor who donated a stem cell graft to a child with SCID. The sample in question was PBMCs from the stem cell graft donor, obtained from the stem cell graft. CDR3: CASSYGTTARETQYF. DNA of the CDR3: TGTGCCAGCAGCTATGGGACGACCGCGCGAGAGACCCAGTACTTC.